This passage covers 20 T cell receptor beta chains from one sample sequenced in a study of T cells in Graves' hyperthyroidism and ophthalmopathy. TCR beta CDR3 region amplification was performed from RNA transcripts. During a first-round RT-PCR of the TCR CDR3, the HTBI primer set was used. TCRdb reprocessed the multiplex PCR reads with MiXCR, giving one entry per CDR3 protein. The table records over 300,000 distinct CDR3 sequences, about 15% of them present only once. The sequencing input was blood. Every receptor here comes from a woman in her sixties with Graves' hyperthyroidism.

This clonotype has a count of ten or more. The chain has TRBV5-1 and TRBJ2-1; 10 bases align to TRBD2. CDR1 is SGHRS, CDR2 YFSETQ, per germline. With 4 bases clipped from V and 8 bases from J, the junction kept 9 bases outside the gene matches. CDR3 length equals 15 residues. CDR3 DNA: TGCGCCAGCAGCCGCAGCGGGAGGGTCACCGATGAGCAGTTCTTC. This gives the protein CASSRSGRVTDEQFF. Variable domain in full (rest from reference TRBV5-1 and TRBJ2-1): KAGVTQTPRYLIKTRGQQVTLSCSPISGHRSVSWYQQTPGQGLQFLFEYFSETQRNKGNFPGRFSGRQFSNSRSEMNVSTLELGDSALYLCASSRSGRVTDEQFFGPGTRLTVL.

At least ten counts were recorded for this clonotype. Here the CDR3 DNA reads TGTGCCAGCAGCTTAGCTTTCAGCGGCAGCTCCTACAATGAGCAGTTCTTC. Translating gives CASSLAFSGSSYNEQFF. This chain joins TRBV11-3 and TRBJ2-1, with TRBD2 as a possible D gene (5 bases). The CDR3 runs 17 residues. Germline V gene data show CDR1 as SGHNT and CDR2 as YENEEA. Deletions cut 1 base from V and 0 bases from J, with 13 bases between.

Many counts were recorded for this clonotype. The chain uses TRBV29-1 and TRBJ2-5, with 9 bases matching TRBD2. The CDR3 spans 13 residues. Trimming cost V 4 bases and J 4 bases; bases outside gene matches: 4. Germline CDR1 reads SQVTM; CDR2 reads ANQGSEA. CDR3 coding DNA: TGCAGCGTTGGGTCAGCGGGAGGAGAGACCCAGTACTTC. This codes for CSVGSAGGETQYF.

Only a few counts were recorded for this clonotype. The V and J genes are TRBV6-1 and TRBJ2-1; D unclear. Per the germline V gene, CDR1 is MNHNS and CDR2 is SASEGT. The length of the CDR3 is 14 residues. Between the trimmed V and J ends, which lost 2 bases and 0 bases, there was a span of 5 bases. This CDR3 reads CASSEISSYNEQFF. In nucleotides, the CDR3 is TGTGCCAGCAGTGAAATCAGCTCCTACAATGAGCAGTTCTTC.

This clonotype appeared many times. This sequence joins TRBV7-6 and TRBJ2-7; D is perhaps TRBD2 (5 bases). Between the trimmed V and J ends, which lost 2 bases and 9 bases, there was a span of 23 bases. There are 16 residues in the CDR3. Germline CDR1 and CDR2: SGHVS and FNYEAQ. CDR3 loop: CASSLIPPGRGSGQYF. The CDR3 region has the DNA TGTGCCAGCAGCTTAATTCCCCCTGGACGAGGGTCCGGGCAGTACTTC.

This clonotype was detected ten times or more. The J gene is TRBJ1-3, the V gene TRBV11-2; D unresolved. Per germline, CDR1 SGHAT and CDR2 FQNNGV. The CDR3 is 15 residues long. The germline V and J ends were trimmed by 2 bases and 2 bases, with 10 bases remaining between them. CDR3 amino acids: CASSLYSGAGNTIYF. Written as DNA, the CDR3 is TGTGCCAGCAGCTTATATTCCGGGGCTGGAAACACCATATATTTT.

This clonotype was seen at least ten times. V gene TRBV7-3 combines with J gene TRBJ2-1; TRBD2 aligns across 10 bases. This CDR3 region has 15 residues. The V segment lost 2 bases and the J segment 5 bases; nucleotides outside the gene matches: 3. Germline CDR1 SGHTA, CDR2 FQGTGA. CDR3: CASSLGTSAHNEQFF. Written as DNA, the CDR3 is TGTGCCAGCAGCTTAGGGACTAGCGCCCACAATGAGCAGTTCTTC. Filled out from reference TRBV7-3 and TRBJ2-1, the complete variable domain reads GAGVSQTPSNKVTEKGKYVELRCDPISGHTALYWYRQSLGQGPEFLIYFQGTGAADDSGLPNDRFFAVRPEGSVSTLKIQRTERGDSAVYLCASSLGTSAHNEQFFGPGTRLTVL.

At least ten counts were recorded for this clonotype. The chain joins TRBV11-3 to TRBJ2-1, with TRBD2 identical over 7 bases. This CDR3 has 16 amino acids. CDR1 is SGHNT and CDR2 is YENEEA in the germline V gene. The ends lost 0 bases at V and 9 bases at J; junction bases unmatched: 11. CDR3: CASSLEPSPGGVEQFF. CDR3 sequence (DNA): TGTGCCAGCAGCTTAGAGCCATCCCCGGGAGGCGTTGAGCAGTTCTTC.

This clonotype was detected a few times. The CDR3 nucleotides read TGTGCCAGCAGCCAAGCCAGGGGGCTGAACACCATATATTTT. This sequence encodes CASSQARGLNTIYF. This chain connects TRBV3-1 to TRBJ1-3, with 8 nucleotides matching TRBD1. V shed 1 base, J shed 7 bases, and the junction held 3 bases outside the gene matches. CDR3 length equals 14 residues. Germline lookup yields CDR1 LGHDT and CDR2 YNNKEL (reference sequence).

This clonotype was seen many times. The V gene is TRBV5-6, the J gene TRBJ2-5; tentative D call: TRBD1 (5 bases). The germline CDR1 and CDR2 sequences are SGHDT and YYEEEE. The CDR3 spans 13 residues. V lost 0 bases and J lost 5, with 8 bases in between. CDR3 coding DNA: TGTGCCAGCAGCTTGGTGGCAGGGGAGACCCAGTACTTC. This translates into CASSLVAGETQYF.

This clonotype was recorded many times. The chain combines TRBV7-6 with TRBJ1-1; 10 nucleotides line up with TRBD1. CDR3 length equals 21 residues. Germline assignment: CDR1 SGHVS and CDR2 FNYEAQ. V shed 2 bases and J 1 base; nucleotides not matched to a gene: 19. CDR3 sequence: CASSLWKSGARQGARNTEAFF. CDR3 nucleotide sequence: TGTGCCAGCAGCTTATGGAAGTCGGGGGCCCGACAGGGGGCAAGGAACACTGAAGCTTTCTTT.

The J gene is TRBJ2-7, the V gene TRBV27, with D possibly matching TRBD1 (5 bases). V lost 6 bases and J 5 bases, leaving 14 bases between the germline ends. The CDR3 has 13 amino acids. Germline values: CDR1 MNHEY, CDR2 SMNVEV (reference sequence). The CDR3 coding sequence is TGTGCCAGCAGCGGACAAACTACCCACGAGCAGTACTTC. Translation gives CASSGQTTHEQYF.

This clonotype was seen only once. This may be a read error: a much more frequent sequence differs by one nucleotide. The chain couples TRBV28 to TRBJ2-1; TRBD1 matches at 7 bases. In germline, CDR1 is MDHEN, CDR2 SYDVKM. The CDR3 runs 14 residues. The CDR3 region has the DNA TGTGCCAGCTCCCGAGTAGGGGGCTACAATGGGCAGTTCTTC. This translates into CASSRVGGYNGQFF.

The chain recombines TRBV19 with TRBJ1-4, with D tentatively TRBD1 (5 bases). Germline-derived CDR1 and CDR2 are LNHDA and SQIVND (reference sequence). The V end lost 10 bases, the J end lost 8 bases, and 23 bases lay between the germline ends. There are 15 residues in the CDR3. CDR3 sequence reads: CATHLGPPGTEKLFF. The CDR3 nucleotides are TGTGCCACCCACCTGGGTCCGCCGGGGACCGAAAAACTGTTTTTT.

The CDR3 loop reads CSVESTGYGYTF. The DNA for the CDR3 is TGCAGCGTTGAATCTACAGGATATGGCTACACCTTC. The chain recombines TRBV29-1 with TRBJ1-2; weak D call: TRBD1 (5 bases). There are 12 residues in the CDR3. Trimming removed 2 bases at V and 5 bases at J, with 9 bases between. Germline V gives CDR1 SQVTM, CDR2 ANQGSEA.

This clonotype was counted many times. The rearrangement joins TRBV11-2 to TRBJ1-2, with D unclear. Trimming removed 5 bases at V and 7 bases at J, with 14 bases between. Germline CDR1 SGHAT, CDR2 FQNNGV. The length of the CDR3 is 13 residues. The CDR3 loop is CASSRRRGGGYTF. The CDR3, as DNA: TGTGCCAGCAGCCGACGACGGGGAGGTGGCTACACCTTC.

There are many counts of this clonotype. The J gene is TRBJ2-5, the V gene TRBV28; the D call may be TRBD1 or TRBD2 (5 bases each). The CDR3 length is 18 residues. The V gene lost 7 bases and the J gene lost 5 bases, with 29 bases spanning the gap. The germline gives CDR1 MDHEN, CDR2 SYDVKM. The CDR3 here is CASKPLYRDPGEVETQYF. In DNA form, the CDR3 reads TGTGCCAGCAAACCCCTCTACCGGGACCCAGGCGAGGTGGAGACCCAGTACTTC.

This clonotype appeared a few times. The chain recombines TRBV7-9 with TRBJ2-5, with 8 bases identical to TRBD1. The CDR3 runs to 15 residues. Germline CDR1 is SEHNR and CDR2 is FQNEAQ (reference sequence). J was trimmed by 1 base and V by 7 bases; bases with no gene match: 8. CDR3 sequence: CASTQQGQAQETQYF. The DNA for the CDR3 is TGTGCCAGCACCCAGCAGGGACAGGCCCAAGAGACCCAGTACTTC.

This clonotype was recorded at least ten times. The chain uses TRBV5-4 and TRBJ2-1, with 10 bases aligning to TRBD2. This CDR3 is 15 amino acids long. Germline V CDR1 and CDR2: SGHNT, YYREEE (reference sequence). V was clipped by 3 bases and J by 7 bases; unmatched bases: 7. DNA of the CDR3: TGTGCCAGCAGCTCCAAGCGGGAGGGTATTAATGAGCAGTTCTTC. Translating gives CASSSKREGINEQFF.

Only a few counts were recorded for this clonotype. The genes are TRBV19 and TRBJ1-5; 10 bases align to TRBD1. Germline CDR1 and CDR2: LNHDA and SQIVND (reference sequence). This CDR3 contains 15 residues. Trimming at V came to 5 bases and at J to 6 bases, leaving 7 bases not matched to a gene. For the CDR3, the DNA is TGTGCCAGTAGTCCCCGGACAGGGGGGGGTCAGCCCCAGCATTTT. It translates to CASSPRTGGGQPQHF.